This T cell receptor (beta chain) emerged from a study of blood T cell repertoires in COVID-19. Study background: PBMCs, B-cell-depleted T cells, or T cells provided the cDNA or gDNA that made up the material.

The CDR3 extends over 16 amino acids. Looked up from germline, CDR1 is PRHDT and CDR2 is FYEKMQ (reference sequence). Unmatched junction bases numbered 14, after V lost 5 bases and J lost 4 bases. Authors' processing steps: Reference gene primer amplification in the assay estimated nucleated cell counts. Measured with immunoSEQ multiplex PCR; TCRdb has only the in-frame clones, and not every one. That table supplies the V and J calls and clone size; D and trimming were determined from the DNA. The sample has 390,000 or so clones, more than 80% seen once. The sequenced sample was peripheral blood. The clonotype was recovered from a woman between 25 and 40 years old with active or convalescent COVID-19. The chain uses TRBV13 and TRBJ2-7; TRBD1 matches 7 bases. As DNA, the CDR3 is TGTGCCAGCAGCCGCAGACAGGGTCTTTTGCTTTACGAGCAGTACTTC. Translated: CASSRRQGLLLYEQYF.